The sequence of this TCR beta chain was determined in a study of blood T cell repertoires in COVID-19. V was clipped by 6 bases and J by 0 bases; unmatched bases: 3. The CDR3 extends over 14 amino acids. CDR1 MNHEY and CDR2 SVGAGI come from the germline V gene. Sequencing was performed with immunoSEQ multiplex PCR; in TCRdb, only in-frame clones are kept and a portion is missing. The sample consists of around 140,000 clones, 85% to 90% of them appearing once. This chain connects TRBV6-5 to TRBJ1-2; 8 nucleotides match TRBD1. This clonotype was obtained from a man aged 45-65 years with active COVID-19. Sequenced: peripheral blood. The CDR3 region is CASRTGATNYGYTF. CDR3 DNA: TGTGCCAGCAGGACAGGGGCAACTAACTATGGCTACACCTTC.